This T cell receptor (beta chain) was recovered during a study of long-term antiretroviral therapy in people with HIV. Regarding the study as a whole: Sampling of blood ran from about 2003 to 2017, and older ART regimens were possibly in use.

About this clone itself: The target antigen is unknown.

Losses at the gene ends were 6 bases for V and 4 bases for J; bases not matched to a gene: 8. This CDR3 comprises 14 residues. Per the germline V gene, CDR1 is MRHNA and CDR2 is SNTAGT. With survey level as its setting, the immunoSEQ assay was v3.0. Assay used: immunoSEQ multiplex PCR; TCRdb lists only in-frame clones, some missing. There are roughly 32,000 clones in the sample; about 97% occur only once, and about 1.9% lies in the top ten. The chain employs TRBV6-4 and TRBJ2-7; 8 nucleotides line up with TRBD1. The sequence was collected from a young man with HIV. The sample consisted of unsorted PBMCs, taken 7.6 years after starting antiretroviral therapy. The CDR3 region is CASRPGQEIYEQYF. For the CDR3, the DNA is TGTGCCAGCAGGCCGGGACAGGAGATTTACGAGCAGTACTTC.